The count of the clone carrying this TCR beta chain is one. The sample's treatment: oral pan-JAK inhibitor, 5-10 mg twice daily. cDNA prepared by RNA extraction and subsequent reverse transcription served as the template for sequencing. Here immunoSEQ multiplex PCR was the method, and the copy in TCRdb shows in-frame clones only, minus some. The sample includes fewer than 250,000 clones, around 43% seen only once; the top ten take 2% to 3%. The sample comes from a study of CD8+ T cells in alopecia areata. Sequences were derived from CD4+ T cells sorted from blood, sampled at roughly week 36, from a patient treated with tofacitinib. The clonotype originates from a human donor with alopecia areata.

The CDR3 DNA is TGTGCCAGCAGAGTGGGACTAGCGGGCTTTAGCTCCTACGAGCAGTACTTC. This codes for CASRVGLAGFSSYEQYF. This chain uses TRBV7-8 with TRBJ2-7; TRBD2 agrees at 12 bases. The CDR3 extends over 17 amino acids. Germline CDR1 is SGHVS and CDR2 is FQNEAQ. With V trimmed by 6 bases and J by 0 bases, 9 bases remained unmatched.